Ten or more counts support the clone carrying this T cell receptor beta chain. The antigen remains unidentified. This entry comes from a study of T cells after posttransplantation cyclophosphamide. Study observations and caveats: Later post-transplant blood repertoires were often dominated by donor CD8+ memory clones. After PTCy, TRB diversity resembled that of CNI/methotrexate controls. TRB overlap between skin or GI tissue T cells and blood was limited.

TCRdb's table, derived via immunoSEQ multiplex PCR, lists solely in-frame clones and lacks some. The sample contains more than 25,000 clones, none of them singletons. The CDR3 contains 15 residues. Germline loops: CDR1 MNHEY, CDR2 SVGAGI. V shed 4 bases and J 3 bases; nucleotides not matched to a gene: 4. Sequenced sample: PBMCs. This clonotype was sampled from a man aged 50 or older in good health, CMV-negative, and a related stem cell transplant donor. The chain employs TRBV6-5 and TRBJ2-1, with 9 bases lining up with TRBD1. The CDR3, as DNA: TGTGCCAGCAGTTGGACAGGGGTCGGCTACAATGAGCAGTTCTTC. Its translation is CASSWTGVGYNEQFF.